This is a list of T cell receptor beta chains from one sample in a study of identical twins. TCRdb processed the 5' RACE reads anew with MiXCR; each CDR3 protein has one entry. Of roughly 1.6 million distinct CDR3 sequences listed, around 33% were seen once; the top ten hold under 0.35%. The sample consisted of cord blood. These receptors were collected from a newborn girl in good health. Each CDR3 is given with its conserved first and last residue. The order of the fields is CDR3 length, J gene, clone size, V gene, D gene, CDR3 DNA, CDR3 protein. The D gene is left open where the match is weak. Some rows have no size entry. The others give once, few or many, or a class for an expanded clone.

13 | TRBJ1-2 | . | TRBV6-1 | . | TGTGCCAGCAGGGCGGTTTCTAACTATGGCTACACCTTC | CASRAVSNYGYTF
13 | TRBJ1-5 | . | TRBV20-1 | . | TGCAGTGTCCTAAGAGGCTGGAATCAGCCCCAGCATTTT | CSVLRGWNQPQHF
15 | TRBJ1-1 | many | TRBV12-3/TRBV12-4 | . | TGTGCCAGCAGGCAGGGACCGTTGATGAACACTGAAGCTTTCTTT | CASRQGPLMNTEAFF
18 | TRBJ2-7 | . | TRBV3-1 | TRBD2 | TGTGCCAGCAGCCAAGTGTGGGCGACTAGCGGGGCCTCCTACGAGCAGTACTTC | CASSQVWATSGASYEQYF
16 | TRBJ1-6 | many | TRBV5-1 | . | TGTGCCAGCAGCTTAGATGGGAGCTCCTATAATTCACCCCTCCACTTT | CASSLDGSSYNSPLHF
15 | TRBJ2-2 | . | TRBV25-1 | . | TGTGCCAGCAGTGGGGGGAGCGTGTACACCGGGGAGCTGTTTTTT | CASSGGSVYTGELFF
14 | TRBJ2-7 | few | TRBV27 | . | TGTGCCAGCAGTTGGACGGGAGACTCCTACGAGCAGTACTTC | CASSWTGDSYEQYF
16 | TRBJ2-3 | . | TRBV4-1 | . | TGCGCCAGCAACCAAGTGAGGGGAAGGCCCACAGATACGCAGTATTTT | CASNQVRGRPTDTQYF
14 | TRBJ2-3 | . | TRBV20-1 | . | TGCAGTGCTCCCCGACAGATAAGCACAGATACGCAGTATTTT | CSAPRQISTDTQYF
15 | TRBJ2-1 | . | TRBV20-1 | TRBD2 | TGCAGTGCTCCAACGGCTAGCGGGGGGCGGGGTGAGCAGTTCTTC | CSAPTASGGRGEQFF
13 | TRBJ2-3 | few | TRBV28 | TRBD1 | TGTGCCAGCAGGGGACAGGGTGTAGATACGCAGTATTTT | CASRGQGVDTQYF
13 | TRBJ1-1 | . | TRBV7-9 | . | TGTGCCAGCAGCGCAGGAGAGGGTGGAGAAGCTTTCTTT | CASSAGEGGEAFF
13 | TRBJ2-3 | . | TRBV20-1 | TRBD2 | TGCAGTGCTACCAGCGGGATCGAAGATACGCAGTATTTT | CSATSGIEDTQYF
12 | TRBJ2-7 | many | TRBV25-1 | . | TGTGCCAGCAGTGAATTCCCCCACGAGCAGTACTTC | CASSEFPHEQYF
15 | TRBJ2-3 | few | TRBV6-6 | TRBD1 | TGTGCCAGCAGGACAGGGACAGCAAGCACAGATACGCAGTATTTT | CASRTGTASTDTQYF
14 | TRBJ2-7 | few | TRBV20-1 | . | TGCAGTGCTACCTTAAAGGGCGGGCTTTACGAGCAGTACTTC | CSATLKGGLYEQYF
13 | TRBJ1-1 | . | TRBV6-5 | . | TGTGCCAGCAAGGATTTACAGAGAACTGAAGCTTTCTTT | CASKDLQRTEAFF
16 | TRBJ2-7 | . | TRBV20-1 | TRBD2 | TGCAGTGCTAGAGATCGGGGAAGCGGGAGGATACGCGAGCAGTACTTC | CSARDRGSGRIREQYF
12 | TRBJ1-2 | few | TRBV25-1 | . | TGTGCCAGCCAAAGGGCCCCCTATGGCTACACCTTC | CASQRAPYGYTF
16 | TRBJ2-1 | . | TRBV5-1 | . | TGCGCCAGCAGCGTGGCGGTGGGACTCTTCTACAATGAGCAGTTCTTC | CASSVAVGLFYNEQFF
15 | TRBJ1-1 | . | TRBV3-1 | . | TGTGCCAGCAGCCAAGTTGGGCGAGGGGACACTGAAGCTTTCTTT | CASSQVGRGDTEAFF
15 | TRBJ2-7 | . | TRBV12-3/TRBV12-4 | . | TGTGCCAGCAGTTTGGGGATCTACTTTTCCTACGAGCAGTACTTC | CASSLGIYFSYEQYF
14 | TRBJ1-1 | . | TRBV27 | . | TGTGCCAGCAGTTCGGGGGCGCATCTCACTGAAGCTTTCTTT | CASSSGAHLTEAFF
16 | TRBJ2-1 | . | TRBV2 | TRBD2 | TGTGCCAGCAGTGAGGGCCTAGCGGTCTCCTACAATGAGCAGTTCTTC | CASSEGLAVSYNEQFF